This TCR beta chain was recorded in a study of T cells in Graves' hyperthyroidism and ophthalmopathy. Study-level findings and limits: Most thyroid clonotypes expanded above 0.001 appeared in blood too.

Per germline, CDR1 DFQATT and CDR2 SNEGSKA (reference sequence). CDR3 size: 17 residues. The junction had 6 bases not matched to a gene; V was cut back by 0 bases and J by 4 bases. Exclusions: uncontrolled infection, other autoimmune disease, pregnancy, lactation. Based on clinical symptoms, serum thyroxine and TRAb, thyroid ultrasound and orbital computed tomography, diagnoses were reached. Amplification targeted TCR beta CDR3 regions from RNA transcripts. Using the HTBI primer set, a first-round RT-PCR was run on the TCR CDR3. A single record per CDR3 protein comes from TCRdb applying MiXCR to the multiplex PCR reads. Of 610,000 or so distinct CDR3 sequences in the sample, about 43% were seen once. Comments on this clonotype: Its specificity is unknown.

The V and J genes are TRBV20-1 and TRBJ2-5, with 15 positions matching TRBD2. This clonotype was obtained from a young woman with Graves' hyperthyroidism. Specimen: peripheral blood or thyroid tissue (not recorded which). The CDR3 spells CSARDHGLAGGRETQYF. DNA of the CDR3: TGCAGTGCTAGAGATCATGGACTAGCGGGAGGGAGAGAGACCCAGTACTTC.